Listed here are 10 T cell receptor beta chains from one sample, sequenced in a study of blood T cell dynamics during melanoma immunotherapy (dated by TCRdb to about 2020). To prepare the library, the immunoSEQ multiplex PCR assay was applied. The table was pulled from immuneACCESS by TCRdb, which kept in-frame rearrangements only. Such tables lose some clones; where checked, under half of the loss comes from unresolved V genes, and the rest has no known cause. The sample contains over 15,000 clones, 65% to 90% of them found a single time. The ten largest clones add up to roughly 7.1% of the sample. Read against the paper, the sample's time point label means: pre-treatment baseline. The sequencing used blood, collected from a patient treated with checkpoint blockade. Receptor source: a human donor with melanoma.

V usage is TRBV30 and J usage is TRBJ2-7; 9 bases map to TRBD2. V shed 6 bases and J 2 bases; nucleotides not matched to a gene: 8. The CDR3 loop spans 14 amino acids. CDR1 and CDR2 from the germline V gene are GTSNPN and SVGIG (reference sequence). Written as DNA, the CDR3 is TGTGCCTGTACCCCGGGACTAGCAACCTACGAGCAGTACTTC. Translation gives CACTPGLATYEQYF.

The rearrangement uses TRBV4-2 and TRBJ2-7; 12 nucleotides agree with TRBD2. The CDR3 is made up of 16 amino acids. Germline V gives CDR1 LGHNA, CDR2 YNFKEQ. Trimming at V came to 1 base and at J to 1 base, leaving 2 bases not matched to a gene. The chain's CDR3 is CASSQVGTSGSYEQYF. The CDR3 DNA reads as TGTGCCAGCAGCCAAGTTGGGACTAGCGGGTCCTACGAGCAGTACTTC.

The chain carries TRBV7-6 and TRBJ2-7; D is possibly TRBD1 (6 bases). V was trimmed by 3 bases and J by 7 bases, leaving 10 bases between them. The CDR3 covers 12 residues. The V gene's germline CDR1 is SGHVS and CDR2 FNYEAQ. In DNA form, the CDR3 reads TGTGCCAGCAGCTTGAGGGGGTGGGAGCAGTACTTC. Protein product: CASSLRGWEQYF.

The V call is TRBV12-5, the J call TRBJ2-7; 8 bases line up with TRBD2. The CDR3 is 16 amino acids. CDR1 is LGHNT, CDR2 FRNRAP, per germline. The V segment lost 5 bases and the J segment 4 bases; nucleotides outside the gene matches: 13. The DNA for the CDR3 is TGTGCTAGTGGTATTCCACCCGGGACTAGTAGGTACGAGCAGTACTTC. Encoded protein: CASGIPPGTSRYEQYF.

The V call is TRBV27, the J call TRBJ2-2; TRBD2 aligns across 11 bases. With V trimmed by 5 bases and J by 4 bases, 6 bases remained unmatched. Per germline, CDR1 MNHEY and CDR2 SMNVEV (reference sequence). The CDR3 contains 16 residues. The CDR3 DNA reads TGTGCCAGCAGTCCCGGGACTAGCGGCGGCACCGGGGAGCTGTTTTTT. Its protein is CASSPGTSGGTGELFF.

The J gene is TRBJ2-6, the V gene TRBV7-3, with 7 bases lining up with TRBD1. V dropped 5 bases and J dropped 2; count of bases not matched to a gene: 3. Per germline, CDR1 SGHTA and CDR2 FQGTGA. The CDR3 contains 15 residues. CDR3 in DNA: TGTGCCAGCAGCGCAACAGGGGCTGGGGCCAACGTCCTGACTTTC. Translation gives CASSATGAGANVLTF.

The chain has TRBV19 and TRBJ2-4; TRBD2 matches at 7 bases. V was clipped by 2 bases and J by 5 bases; unmatched bases: 12. The CDR3 runs 17 residues. Germline V gene lookup returns CDR1 LNHDA and CDR2 SQIVND (reference sequence). CDR3 sequence (DNA): TGTGCCAGTAGTATATCGGGGAGGGCCTCGTCAGAAAACATTCAGTACTTC. This sequence encodes CASSISGRASSENIQYF.

The J gene is TRBJ1-2, the V gene TRBV4-1, with 7 bases aligning to TRBD1. In germline, CDR1 is MGHRA, CDR2 YSYEKL. J lost 7 bases, V lost 0 bases, and 5 bases had no gene match. The CDR3 runs 14 residues. CDR3 loop: CASSQEAQGLGYTF. Here the CDR3 DNA reads TGCGCCAGCAGCCAAGAGGCACAGGGGCTTGGCTACACCTTC.

J is TRBJ1-4 and V is TRBV20-1; D remains ambiguous. The CDR3 is made up of 11 amino acids. Trimming took 6 bases from V and 0 from J, leaving 2 bases between them. Germline CDR1 is DFQATT and CDR2 is SNEGSKA (reference sequence). DNA for the CDR3: TGCAGTGCGTCAACTAATGAAAAACTGTTTTTT. This translates into CSASTNEKLFF.

The V and J genes are TRBV7-9 and TRBJ2-7; D perhaps matches TRBD1 (7 bases). CDR1 is SEHNR and CDR2 is FQNEAQ in the germline V gene (reference sequence). The CDR3 loop spans 12 amino acids. Between the trimmed V and J ends, which lost 11 bases and 2 bases, there was a span of 13 bases. CDR3 region: CAGGTAPYEQYF. CDR3 DNA: TGTGCCGGCGGGACAGCTCCCTACGAGCAGTACTTC.